This T cell receptor beta chain originates from a study of regulatory T cells in long-lasting Graves disease. This clonotype showed up many times. The CDR3 covers 14 residues. V lost 3 bases, J lost 6 bases, and 6 bases stayed unmatched. Germline CDR1 reads SNHLY; CDR2 reads FYNNEI. Regarding time point: newly diagnosed GD, antithyroid drugs for less than 3 months. Isolated PBMC RNA provided the starting material for the TCR library. TCR beta libraries were built with iRepertoire HTBI primers and Arm-PCR of CDR3 regions. TCRdb reanalysed the multiplex PCR reads using MiXCR and keeps one entry per CDR3 protein. The sample yields around 450,000 distinct CDR3 sequences, around 16% seen once. These data were likewise used in another study, on T cells in Graves' hyperthyroidism and ophthalmopathy.

Sample: peripheral blood mononuclear cells (PBMCs), taken at new diagnosis, from a patient treated with antithyroid drugs. The sequence derives from a man aged 40-55 years with Graves disease. V is TRBV2 and J is TRBJ2-7; TRBD2 matches 9 bases. CDR3 residues: CASSEVRREGEQYF. CDR3 DNA: TGTGCCAGCAGTGAGGTCCGGCGGGAGGGCGAGCAGTACTTC.